The next 29 T cell receptor beta chains were all read from a single sample in a study of cytomegalovirus exposure and HLA in healthy donors. Sequencing used immunoSEQ multiplex PCR; TCRdb keeps in-frame clones, though not all of them. The repertoire holds approximately 58,000 clones, 85% to 95% seen once, with 5.5% to 7.5% in the top ten. Sequenced sample: PBMCs. The receptor set was obtained from a woman aged 18 to 35 in good health and CMV-seropositive.

The chain combines TRBV4-1 with TRBJ2-1; D is ambiguous. Germline CDR1 MGHRA, CDR2 YSYEKL. V lost 1 base and J 0 bases, leaving 10 bases between the germline ends. This CDR3 comprises 16 residues. The CDR3 reads CASSQGIRSSYNEQFF. The CDR3 DNA reads as TGCGCCAGCAGCCAAGGTATTAGGAGCTCCTACAATGAGCAGTTCTTC.

The chain uses TRBV7-2 and TRBJ2-7; 11 nucleotides match TRBD2. Germline V gives CDR1 SGHTA, CDR2 FQGNSA. The V and J ends lost 3 bases and 2 bases, in that order; junction bases with no gene match: 3. The CDR3 contains 15 residues. The CDR3 DNA reads TGTGCCAGCAGCTTGGGACTAGCGGAGGCCTACGAGCAGTACTTC. Encoded protein: CASSLGLAEAYEQYF.

The genes are TRBV6-6 and TRBJ1-5; D may be TRBD1 (5 bases). Per the germline V gene, CDR1 is MNHNY and CDR2 is SVGAGI (reference sequence). With 0 bases removed from V and 11 bases from J, the gap between germline ends came to 17 bases. The CDR3 contains 15 residues. The CDR3 region is CASSYSRRGVGAQHF. In DNA, the CDR3 is TGTGCCAGCAGTTACTCAAGGCGCGGGGTGGGGGCCCAGCATTTT.

CDR3 DNA sequence: TGCGCCAGCAGCCATGGGGTACAGGGGGCTCAGCCCCAGCATTTT. It yields the protein CASSHGVQGAQPQHF. V and J are TRBV4-1 and TRBJ1-5, with TRBD1 matching 9 bases. J was trimmed by 6 bases and V by 3 bases; bases with no gene match: 6. Germline V gene lookup returns CDR1 MGHRA and CDR2 YSYEKL. This CDR3 is 15 amino acids long.

This chain joins TRBV28 and TRBJ2-5; D is unclear. Germline CDR1 reads MDHEN; CDR2 reads SYDVKM. This CDR3 region has 11 residues. Trimming took off 7 bases at V and 1 base at J, with 4 bases between the two ends. DNA for the CDR3: TGTGCCAGCAACAGCCAAGAGACCCAGTACTTC. Amino acid sequence: CASNSQETQYF.

This rearrangement joins TRBV29-1 to TRBJ1-5; the D is unclear. Germline CDR1 reads SQVTM; CDR2 reads ANQGSEA. The ends were cut back, 7 bases at V and 1 base at J, with 14 bases in the middle. The length of the CDR3 is 14 residues. The CDR3 DNA reads as TGCAGCGCAACGTCGGGTGGGAGCAATCAGCCCCAGCATTTT. It translates to CSATSGGSNQPQHF.

There are a few counts of this clone. The chain couples TRBV20-1 to TRBJ2-7; D ambiguous. Germline V gives CDR1 DFQATT, CDR2 SNEGSKA (reference sequence). This CDR3 comprises 11 residues. CDR3 in amino acids: CRADSIYEQYF. DNA for the CDR3: TGCAGGGCCGACTCTATATACGAGCAGTACTTC.

This clone was detected a few times. The rearrangement uses TRBV11-2 and TRBJ2-3, with 9 bases identical to TRBD1. Looked up from germline, CDR1 is SGHAT and CDR2 is FQNNGV. The V segment lost 5 bases and the J segment 1 base; nucleotides outside the gene matches: 7. CDR3 length equals 16 residues. The CDR3 coding sequence is TGTGCCAGCAGCGTAACCGGGACAGGGCGCACAGATACGCAGTATTTT. This codes for CASSVTGTGRTDTQYF.

This chain uses TRBV7-3 with TRBJ2-3; 14 nucleotides agree with TRBD2. Germline CDR1 and CDR2: SGHTA and FQGTGA. The CDR3 length is 14 residues. V gave up 5 bases and J gave up 13 bases; unmatched junction bases: 8. CDR3 nucleotides: TGTGCCAGCAGCCCCGGGACTAGCGGGAGCGTGAAGTATTTT. It specifies CASSPGTSGSVKYF. Full variable domain (remainder filled in from reference TRBV7-3 and TRBJ2-3): GAGVSQTPSNKVTEKGKYVELRCDPISGHTALYWYRQSLGQGPEFLIYFQGTGAADDSGLPNDRFFAVRPEGSVSTLKIQRTERGDSAVYLCASSPGTSGSVKYFGPGTRLTVL.

CDR3 nucleotides: TGTGCCAGCAGTGAAACTCAGCGGGGCTACGAGCAGTACTTC. Its translation is CASSETQRGYEQYF. The chain is built from TRBV2 and TRBJ2-7; 7 nucleotides agree with TRBD2. Trimming at V came to 2 bases and at J to 3 bases, leaving 4 bases not matched to a gene. CDR1 and CDR2 (germline): SNHLY, FYNNEI. The CDR3 length is 14 residues.

V is TRBV15 and J is TRBJ2-5; D gene ambiguous. CDR1 and CDR2 (germline): LNHNV, YYDKDF (reference sequence). Trimming took off 4 bases at V and 3 bases at J, with 15 bases between the two ends. This CDR3 region has 15 residues. CDR3 sequence reads: CATSKSSATEETQYF. The CDR3 DNA reads TGTGCCACCAGCAAATCCAGCGCAACCGAAGAGACCCAGTACTTC.

V usage is TRBV5-1 and J usage is TRBJ2-3; 11 bases match TRBD2. This CDR3 spans 17 amino acids. With V trimmed by 4 bases and J by 2 bases, 9 bases remained unmatched. From germline, CDR1 is SGHRS and CDR2 YFSETQ. The DNA for the CDR3 is TGCGCCAGCAGCCCCTTCACTAGCGGGGGAGCCACAGATACGCAGTATTTT. Its protein is CASSPFTSGGATDTQYF.

The chain joins TRBV19 to TRBJ1-2; the D is unclear. V gave up 6 bases and J gave up 4 bases, with 12 bases separating them. Per the germline V gene, CDR1 is LNHDA and CDR2 is SQIVND (reference sequence). CDR3 length: 13 residues. CDR3 sequence: CASREDGGYGYTF. In DNA form, the CDR3 reads TGTGCCAGTAGGGAAGACGGCGGCTATGGCTACACCTTC.

V gene TRBV4-1 combines with J gene TRBJ2-7; 8 nucleotides line up with TRBD1. The CDR3 has 15 residues. CDR1 is MGHRA and CDR2 is YSYEKL in the germline V gene. With 1 base clipped from V and 5 bases from J, the junction kept 7 bases outside the gene matches. In DNA form, the CDR3 reads TGCGCCAGCAGCCAAGTTTCACAGGGGGATAACGAGCAGTACTTC. Residues: CASSQVSQGDNEQYF.

The V gene is TRBV6-5, the J gene TRBJ2-7; a possible D gene is TRBD1 (5 bases). The CDR3 runs to 14 residues. V dropped 5 bases and J dropped 2 bases, with 13 bases sitting between them. From germline, CDR1 is MNHEY and CDR2 SVGAGI. The CDR3 protein is CASSRKGPPYEQYF. In DNA, the CDR3 is TGTGCCAGCAGTCGTAAGGGGCCCCCCTACGAGCAGTACTTC.

The chain is built from TRBV4-2 and TRBJ1-2; TRBD1 agrees at 10 bases. With V trimmed by 1 base and J by 8 bases, 1 base remained unmatched. Per the germline V gene, CDR1 is LGHNA and CDR2 is YNFKEQ. The CDR3 runs 13 residues. CDR3 bases: TGTGCCAGCAGCCAAGGGGACAGGGGCGGCTACACCTTC. The encoded protein is CASSQGDRGGYTF.

V gene TRBV4-3 combines with J gene TRBJ2-1; TRBD2 is a possible D gene (6 bases). The CDR3 contains 16 residues. V gave up 5 bases and J gave up 4 bases, with 18 bases separating them. Germline-derived CDR1 and CDR2 are LGHNA and YSLEER. The CDR3 DNA is TGCGCCAGCAGCGCCTCCGCGGGACCCGATTACAATGAGCAGTTCTTC. Protein product: CASSASAGPDYNEQFF.

The chain combines TRBV4-3 with TRBJ1-4; TRBD1 aligns across 7 bases. Looked up from germline, CDR1 is LGHNA and CDR2 is YSLEER. The CDR3 runs 14 residues. V was pared by 0 bases and J by 10 bases, with 5 bases of the junction left unmatched. In DNA, the CDR3 is TGCGCCAGCAGCCAAGACAGGGGGACTGGAAAACTGTTTTTT. Translating it yields CASSQDRGTGKLFF.

This chain uses TRBV11-2 with TRBJ1-3; 7 nucleotides line up with TRBD1. CDR3 length: 15 amino acids. Trimming cost V 5 bases and J 2 bases; bases outside gene matches: 6. CDR1 and CDR2 from the germline V gene are SGHAT and FQNNGV. This CDR3 is CASSLQGFPGNTIYF. The CDR3, as DNA: TGTGCCAGCAGCCTACAGGGGTTCCCTGGAAACACCATATATTTT.

The rearrangement joins TRBV19 to TRBJ2-1; 7 bases agree with TRBD2. Germline-derived CDR1 and CDR2 are LNHDA and SQIVND (reference sequence). The CDR3 sequence is 14 residues long. Trimming cost V 5 bases and J 4 bases; bases outside gene matches: 5. The chain's CDR3 is CASSAGGTYNEQFF. The CDR3 nucleotides are TGTGCCAGTAGTGCCGGGGGGACTTACAATGAGCAGTTCTTC. The complete variable domain, with remaining parts taken from reference TRBV19 and TRBJ2-1, reads DGGITQSPKYLFRKEGQNVTLSCEQNLNHDAMYWYRQDPGQGLRLIYYSQIVNDFQKGDIAEGYSVSREKKESFPLTVTSAQKNPTAFYLCASSAGGTYNEQFFGPGTRLTVL.

The rearrangement uses TRBV27 and TRBJ1-5; D uncertain. Germline V lookup: CDR1 MNHEY, CDR2 SMNVEV (reference sequence). V shed 0 bases and J shed 4 bases, with 7 bases lying between them. The length of the CDR3 is 14 residues. DNA for the CDR3: TGTGCCAGCAGTTTATCCGGGGTTAATCAGCCCCAGCATTTT. Protein sequence: CASSLSGVNQPQHF.

This sequence joins TRBV28 and TRBJ2-7; 7 bases are shared with TRBD1. Germline V gene lookup returns CDR1 MDHEN and CDR2 SYDVKM. The CDR3 has 14 residues. Unmatched junction bases numbered 6, after V lost 5 bases and J lost 2 bases. In DNA form, the CDR3 reads TGTGCCAGCAGTCTTGGGGACAGAGCCTACGAGCAGTACTTC. Translated: CASSLGDRAYEQYF. Based on the CDR3 plus reference TRBV28 and TRBJ2-7, the full variable domain is DVKVTQSSRYLVKRTGEKVFLECVQDMDHENMFWYRQDPGLGLRLIYFSYDVKMKEKGDIPEGYSVSREKKERFSLILESASTNQTSMYLCASSLGDRAYEQYFGPGTRLTVT.

The chain has TRBV27 and TRBJ1-2; 7 bases line up with TRBD1. After removal of 4 bases from V and 6 bases from J, the junction contained 11 bases not matched to a gene. Per germline, CDR1 MNHEY and CDR2 SMNVEV (reference sequence). CDR3 length: 15 amino acids. The DNA for the CDR3 is TGTGCCAGCAGTTCCAACCCGACAGGGTTTAATGGCTACACCTTC. It specifies CASSSNPTGFNGYTF.

The chain recombines TRBV2 with TRBJ1-3; D unresolved. The V end was cut by 5 bases, the J end by 8 bases, with 10 bases between. Germline CDR1 and CDR2: SNHLY and FYNNEI. The CDR3 is 12 residues long. CDR3 region: CASSRPGDTIYF. CDR3 nucleotide sequence: TGTGCCAGCAGTCGGCCGGGAGACACCATATATTTT.

The V call is TRBV11-2, the J call TRBJ2-5; D uncertain. Trimming cost V 2 bases and J 3 bases, with 13 bases left between them. The germline gives CDR1 SGHAT, CDR2 FQNNGV. The CDR3 covers 15 residues. The CDR3 DNA follows: TGTGCCAGCAGCTTAAGTAGACACATGGAAGAGACCCAGTACTTC. The encoded protein is CASSLSRHMEETQYF.

This chain joins TRBV6-1 and TRBJ1-2; D is unresolved. In germline, CDR1 is MNHNS, CDR2 SASEGT. This CDR3 region has 16 residues. V lost 3 bases, J lost 3 bases, and 17 bases lay in between. CDR3 amino acids: CASSEKMEVSDYGYTF. The CDR3 nucleotides read TGTGCCAGCAGTGAGAAGATGGAGGTCTCCGACTATGGCTACACCTTC.

The chain combines TRBV4-1 with TRBJ1-5, with D unclear. V was pared by 4 bases and J by 3 bases, with 13 bases between. There are 15 residues in the CDR3. Germline V gene data show CDR1 as MGHRA and CDR2 as YSYEKL. In DNA form, the CDR3 reads TGCGCCAGCAGCCTACTTAATGATGCCAATCAGCCCCAGCATTTT. As protein: CASSLLNDANQPQHF.

The chain is built from TRBV6-4 and TRBJ2-7; 7 bases agree with TRBD2. Germline values: CDR1 MRHNA, CDR2 SNTAGT. J was trimmed by 2 bases and V by 4 bases; bases with no gene match: 17. CDR3 length: 18 amino acids. The chain's CDR3 is CASSAARALKRGPYEQYF. The CDR3 DNA sequence: TGTGCCAGCAGTGCGGCAAGAGCCCTTAAGCGGGGACCCTACGAGCAGTACTTC.

This sequence joins TRBV30 and TRBJ1-5, with a weak D call TRBD1 (5 bases). CDR3 length equals 13 residues. Germline V CDR1 and CDR2: GTSNPN, SVGIG (reference sequence). Between the trimmed V and J ends, which lost 0 bases and 5 bases, there was a span of 8 bases. Here the CDR3 reads CAWSVIGDQPQHF. The CDR3 region has the DNA TGTGCCTGGAGTGTAATAGGGGATCAGCCCCAGCATTTT.